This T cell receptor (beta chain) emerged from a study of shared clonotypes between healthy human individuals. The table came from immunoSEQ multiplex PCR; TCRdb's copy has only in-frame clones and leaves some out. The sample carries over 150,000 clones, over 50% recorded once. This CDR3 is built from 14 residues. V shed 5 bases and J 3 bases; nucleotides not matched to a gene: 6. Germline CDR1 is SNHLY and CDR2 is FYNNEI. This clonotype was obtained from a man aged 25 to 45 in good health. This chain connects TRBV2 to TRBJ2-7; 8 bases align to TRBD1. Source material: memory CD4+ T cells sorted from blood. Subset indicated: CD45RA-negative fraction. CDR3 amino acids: CASSRQGTYYEQYF. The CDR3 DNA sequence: TGTGCCAGCAGTCGACAGGGGACCTACTACGAGCAGTACTTC.